The entry that follows covers one T cell receptor (beta chain) sequence. No antigen is known for it. These data are taken from a study of identifying expanded T cells in peripheral blood. Whole-study results and caveats: Two-week clone count variance significantly increased as total template count grew.

Profiling relied on immunoSEQ multiplex PCR, and the TCRdb table lists in-frame clones only, not all of them. The data show around 120,000 clones, about 88% seen once. This CDR3 comprises 14 residues. CDR1 and CDR2 from the germline V gene are MNHEY and SVGAGI. With 7 bases clipped from V and 5 bases from J, the junction kept 8 bases outside the gene matches. The rearrangement links TRBV6-5 to TRBJ2-5, with 9 bases fitting TRBD1. The TCR was taken from a person aged 18 to 70 in good health. The sample consisted of blood. The CDR3 nucleotides are TGTGCCAGCACCCAACAGGGGGCTGGTGAGACCCAGTACTTC. Encoded protein: CASTQQGAGETQYF.